This T cell receptor beta chain was retrieved from a study of response to subunit inactivated influenza vaccine. General observations from the study: Few additional T cells are recruited per seasonal influenza vaccination, authors suggested.

One entry per CDR3 protein, called by TCRdb with MiXCR from the RT-PCR reads. The repertoire holds roughly 570,000 distinct CDR3 sequences, with 11% to 15% as singletons. This clonotype was found a few times. Its antigen is unidentified. Germline lookup yields CDR1 MDHEN and CDR2 SYDVKM. The CDR3 runs to 16 residues. With 5 bases clipped from V and 4 bases from J, the junction kept 13 bases outside the gene matches. Specimen: PBMCs from blood, collected approximately 12 days after vaccination. The source is a man aged 45-60 years who received an inactivated influenza vaccine. V and J are TRBV28 and TRBJ2-7; 8 bases line up with TRBD1. DNA for the CDR3: TGTGCCAGCAGTCCAACACCTGGACAGGGCGTATACGAGCAGTACTTC. Protein sequence: CASSPTPGQGVYEQYF.